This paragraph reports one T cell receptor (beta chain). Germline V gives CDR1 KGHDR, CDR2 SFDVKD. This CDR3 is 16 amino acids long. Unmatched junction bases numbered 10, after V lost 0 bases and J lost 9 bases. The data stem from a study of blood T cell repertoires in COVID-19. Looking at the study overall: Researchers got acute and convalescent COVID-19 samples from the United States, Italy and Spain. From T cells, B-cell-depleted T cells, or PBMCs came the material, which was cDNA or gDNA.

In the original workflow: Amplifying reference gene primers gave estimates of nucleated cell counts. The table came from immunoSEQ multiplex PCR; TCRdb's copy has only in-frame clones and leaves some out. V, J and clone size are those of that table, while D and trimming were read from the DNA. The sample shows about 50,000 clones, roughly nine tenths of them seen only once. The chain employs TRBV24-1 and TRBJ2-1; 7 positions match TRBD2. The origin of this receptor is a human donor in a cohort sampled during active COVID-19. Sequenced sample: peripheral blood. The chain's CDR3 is CATSDLGLADSTEQFF. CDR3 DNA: TGTGCCACCAGTGATTTGGGCCTAGCGGATTCCACTGAGCAGTTCTTC.